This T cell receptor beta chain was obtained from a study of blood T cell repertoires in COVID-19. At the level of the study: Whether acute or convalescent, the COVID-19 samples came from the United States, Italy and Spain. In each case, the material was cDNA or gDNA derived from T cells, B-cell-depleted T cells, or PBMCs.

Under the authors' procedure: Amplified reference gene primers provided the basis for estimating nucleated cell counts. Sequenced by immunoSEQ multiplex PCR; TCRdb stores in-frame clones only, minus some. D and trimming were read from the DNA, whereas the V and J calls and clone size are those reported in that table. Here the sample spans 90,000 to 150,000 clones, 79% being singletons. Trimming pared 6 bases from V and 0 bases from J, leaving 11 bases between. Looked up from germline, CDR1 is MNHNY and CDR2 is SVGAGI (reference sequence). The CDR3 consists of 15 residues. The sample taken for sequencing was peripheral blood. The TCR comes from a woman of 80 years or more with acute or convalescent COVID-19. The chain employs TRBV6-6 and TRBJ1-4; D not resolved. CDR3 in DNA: TGTGCCAGCAGACAGAACTCGGCAACTAATGAAAAACTGTTTTTT. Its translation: CASRQNSATNEKLFF.